The clone carrying this TCR beta chain was counted once. Its antigen is unidentified. Repertoires were generated with immunoSEQ multiplex PCR, while TCRdb's copy carries only in-frame clones and drops some. The sample contains approximately 260,000 clones, around 87% of which appear only once. CDR3 length: 13 amino acids. Germline V gives CDR1 SGHKS, CDR2 YYEKEE (reference sequence). V was shortened by 2 bases and J by 4 bases, with 9 bases between the two germline ends. This entry belongs to a study of cytomegalovirus exposure and HLA in healthy donors. Whole-study findings and limits: In vitro testing confirmed a few CMV-associated chains as specific for CMV antigens. With high specificity and sensitivity, the classifier reportedly diagnosed cytomegalovirus status. Some TCR beta chains (about 180 of them) were listed as cytomegalovirus-associated. It was found in a later analysis that first-cohort TCR clusters tended to co-occur in the 100 to 150 validation repertoires.

Sequences were obtained from PBMCs. The receptor was isolated from a woman younger than 45 in good health and CMV-seropositive. This rearrangement joins TRBV5-5 to TRBJ1-1; unclear D gene. CDR3 residues: CASSFADLTEAFF. CDR3 DNA: TGTGCCAGCAGCTTCGCAGATCTCACTGAAGCTTTCTTT.